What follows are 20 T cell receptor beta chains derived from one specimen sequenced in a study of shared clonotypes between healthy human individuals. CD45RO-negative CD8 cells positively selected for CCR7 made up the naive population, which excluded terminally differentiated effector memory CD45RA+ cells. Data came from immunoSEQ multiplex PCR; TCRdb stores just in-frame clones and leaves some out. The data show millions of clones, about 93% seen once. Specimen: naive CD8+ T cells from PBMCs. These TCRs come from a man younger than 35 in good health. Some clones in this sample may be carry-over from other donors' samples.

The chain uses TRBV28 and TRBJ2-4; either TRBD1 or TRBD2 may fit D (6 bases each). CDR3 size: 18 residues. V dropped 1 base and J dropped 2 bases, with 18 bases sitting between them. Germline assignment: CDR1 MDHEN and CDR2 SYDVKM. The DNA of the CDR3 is TGTGCCAGCAGTTTATCTTCTAAAGGGGGGTATCCCAAAAACATTCAGTACTTC. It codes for CASSLSSKGGYPKNIQYF.

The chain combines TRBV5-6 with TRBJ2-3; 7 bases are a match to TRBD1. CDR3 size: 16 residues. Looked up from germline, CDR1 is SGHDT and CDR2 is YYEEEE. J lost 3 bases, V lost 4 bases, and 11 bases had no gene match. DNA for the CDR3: TGTGCCAGCAGCCACCGGGACAGTCTTTTTACAGATACGCAGTATTTT. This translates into CASSHRDSLFTDTQYF.

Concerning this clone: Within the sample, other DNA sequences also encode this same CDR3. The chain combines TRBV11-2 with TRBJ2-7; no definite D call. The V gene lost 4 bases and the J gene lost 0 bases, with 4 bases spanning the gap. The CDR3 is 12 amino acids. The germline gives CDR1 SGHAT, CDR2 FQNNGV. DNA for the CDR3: TGTGCCAGCAGCTGGTCCTCCTACGAGCAGTACTTC. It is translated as CASSWSSYEQYF.

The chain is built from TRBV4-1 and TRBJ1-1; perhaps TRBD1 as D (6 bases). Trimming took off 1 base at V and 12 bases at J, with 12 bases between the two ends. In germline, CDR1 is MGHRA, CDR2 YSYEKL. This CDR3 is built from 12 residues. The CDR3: CASSQGGQQTFF. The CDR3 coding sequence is TGCGCCAGCAGCCAAGGGGGGCAGCAGACTTTCTTT.

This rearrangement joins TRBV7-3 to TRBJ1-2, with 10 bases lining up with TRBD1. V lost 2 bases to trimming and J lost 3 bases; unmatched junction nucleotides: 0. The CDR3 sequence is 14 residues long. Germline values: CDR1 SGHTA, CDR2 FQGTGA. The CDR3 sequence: CASSLGTGDYGYTF. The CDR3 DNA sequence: TGTGCCAGCAGCTTAGGGACAGGGGACTATGGCTACACCTTC.

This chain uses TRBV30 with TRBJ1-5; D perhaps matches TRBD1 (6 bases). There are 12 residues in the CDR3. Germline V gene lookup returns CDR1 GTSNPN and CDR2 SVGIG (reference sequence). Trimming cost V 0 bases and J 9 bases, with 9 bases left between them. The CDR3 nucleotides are TGTGCCTGGAGTGTGGGGGCCGGGCCCCAGCATTTT. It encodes CAWSVGAGPQHF.

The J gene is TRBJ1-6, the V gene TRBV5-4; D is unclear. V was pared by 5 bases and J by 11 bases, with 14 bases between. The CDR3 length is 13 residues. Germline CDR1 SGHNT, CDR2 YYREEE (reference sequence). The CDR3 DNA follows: TGTGCCAGCAGACCCGGTCGTGGGGCACCCCTCCACTTT. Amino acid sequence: CASRPGRGAPLHF. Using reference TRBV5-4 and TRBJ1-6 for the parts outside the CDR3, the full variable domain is ETGVTQSPTHLIKTRGQQVTLRCSSQSGHNTVSWYQQALGQGPQFIFQYYREEENGRGNFPPRFSGLQFPNYSSELNVNALELDDSALYLCASRPGRGAPLHFGNGTRLTVT.

CDR3 region: CASSESVLLGYEQYF. CDR3 nucleotide sequence: TGTGCCAGCAGTGAATCGGTGCTATTGGGGTACGAGCAGTACTTC. The V call is TRBV2, the J call TRBJ2-7; D unresolved. The CDR3 is 15 amino acids. V was shortened by 2 bases and J by 4 bases, with 15 bases between the two germline ends. Germline lookup yields CDR1 SNHLY and CDR2 FYNNEI.

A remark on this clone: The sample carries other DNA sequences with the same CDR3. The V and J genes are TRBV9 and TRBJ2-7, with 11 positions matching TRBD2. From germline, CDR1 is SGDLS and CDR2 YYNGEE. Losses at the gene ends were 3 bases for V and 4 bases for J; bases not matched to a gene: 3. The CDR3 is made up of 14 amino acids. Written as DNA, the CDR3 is TGTGCCAGCAGCGCTAGCGGGGGGTCTTACGAGCAGTACTTC. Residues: CASSASGGSYEQYF.

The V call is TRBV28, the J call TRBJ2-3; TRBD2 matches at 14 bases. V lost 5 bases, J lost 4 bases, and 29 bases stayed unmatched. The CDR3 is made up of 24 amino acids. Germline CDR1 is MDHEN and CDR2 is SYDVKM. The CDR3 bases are TGTGCCAGCAGTGGACAGGGGGGGTGGGTGCCAACCGGGACTAGCGGGAGTATCGCAGATACGCAGTATTTT. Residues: CASSGQGGWVPTGTSGSIADTQYF.

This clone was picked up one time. The CDR3 coding sequence is TGTGCCAGTAGTATTGAGGGGAGAGGGTTCTACGAGCAGTACTTC. It specifies CASSIEGRGFYEQYF. V usage is TRBV19 and J usage is TRBJ2-7; perhaps D is TRBD1 or TRBD2 (5 bases each). Trimming pared 3 bases from V and 3 bases from J, leaving 15 bases between. CDR3 length equals 15 residues. Germline V lookup: CDR1 LNHDA, CDR2 SQIVND (reference sequence).

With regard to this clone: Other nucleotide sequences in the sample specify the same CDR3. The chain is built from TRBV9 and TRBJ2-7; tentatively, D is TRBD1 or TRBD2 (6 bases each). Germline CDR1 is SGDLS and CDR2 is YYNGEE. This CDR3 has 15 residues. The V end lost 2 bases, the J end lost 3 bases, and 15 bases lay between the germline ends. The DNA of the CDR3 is TGTGCCAGCAGCGTCGGGACCGGGGGCTACTACGAGCAGTACTTC. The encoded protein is CASSVGTGGYYEQYF.

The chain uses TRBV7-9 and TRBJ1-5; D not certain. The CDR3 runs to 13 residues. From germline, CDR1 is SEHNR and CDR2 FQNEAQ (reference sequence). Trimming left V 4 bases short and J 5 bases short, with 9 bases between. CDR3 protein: CASSSMSDQPQHF. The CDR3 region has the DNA TGTGCCAGCAGCTCGATGTCGGATCAGCCCCAGCATTTT. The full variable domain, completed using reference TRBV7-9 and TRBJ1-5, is DTGVSQNPRHKITKRGQNVTFRCDPISEHNRLYWYRQTLGQGPEFLTYFQNEAQLEKSRLLSDRFSAERPKGSFSTLEIQRTEQGDSAMYLCASSSMSDQPQHFGDGTRLSIL.

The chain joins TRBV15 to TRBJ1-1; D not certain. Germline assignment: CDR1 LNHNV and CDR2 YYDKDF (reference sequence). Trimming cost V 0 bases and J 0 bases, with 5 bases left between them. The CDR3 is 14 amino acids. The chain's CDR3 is CATSREEMNTEAFF. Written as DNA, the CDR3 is TGTGCCACCAGCAGAGAGGAGATGAACACTGAAGCTTTCTTT.

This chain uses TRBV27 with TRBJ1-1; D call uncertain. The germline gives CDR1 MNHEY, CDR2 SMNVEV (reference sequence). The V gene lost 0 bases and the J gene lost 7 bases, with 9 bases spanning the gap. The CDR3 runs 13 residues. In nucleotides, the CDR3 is TGTGCCAGCAGTTTATCTCCAGGAGTTGAAGCTTTCTTT. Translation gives CASSLSPGVEAFF.

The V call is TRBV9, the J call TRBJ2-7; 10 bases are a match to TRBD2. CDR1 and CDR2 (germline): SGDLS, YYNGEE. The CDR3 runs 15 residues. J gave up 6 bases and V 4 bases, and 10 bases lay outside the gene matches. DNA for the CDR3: TGTGCCAGCAGCCCGCCAAGCGGGAGGGCCTCCGAGCAGTACTTC. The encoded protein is CASSPPSGRASEQYF.

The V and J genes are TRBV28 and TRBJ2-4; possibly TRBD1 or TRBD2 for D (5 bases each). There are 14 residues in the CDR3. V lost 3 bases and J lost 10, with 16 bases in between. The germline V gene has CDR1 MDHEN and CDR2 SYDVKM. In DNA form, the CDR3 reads TGTGCCAGCAGTTTTCGCGGCCCCAGGGAGATTCAGTACTTC. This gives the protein CASSFRGPREIQYF. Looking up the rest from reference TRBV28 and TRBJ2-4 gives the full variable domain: DVKVTQSSRYLVKRTGEKVFLECVQDMDHENMFWYRQDPGLGLRLIYFSYDVKMKEKGDIPEGYSVSREKKERFSLILESASTNQTSMYLCASSFRGPREIQYFGAGTRLSVL.

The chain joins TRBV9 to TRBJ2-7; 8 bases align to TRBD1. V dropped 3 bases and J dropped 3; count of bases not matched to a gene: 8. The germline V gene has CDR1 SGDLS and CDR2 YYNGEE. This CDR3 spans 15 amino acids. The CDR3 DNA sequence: TGTGCCAGCAGCGCGCATAGACAGGGGCGCTACGAGCAGTACTTC. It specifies CASSAHRQGRYEQYF.

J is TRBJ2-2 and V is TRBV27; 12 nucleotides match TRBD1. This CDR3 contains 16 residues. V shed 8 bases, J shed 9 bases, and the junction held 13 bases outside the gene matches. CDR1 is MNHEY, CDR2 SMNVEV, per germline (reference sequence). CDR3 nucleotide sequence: TGTGCCAGCCAGACTCCGGGACAGGGGGCTTCCAGGGAGCTGTTTTTT. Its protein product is CASQTPGQGASRELFF.

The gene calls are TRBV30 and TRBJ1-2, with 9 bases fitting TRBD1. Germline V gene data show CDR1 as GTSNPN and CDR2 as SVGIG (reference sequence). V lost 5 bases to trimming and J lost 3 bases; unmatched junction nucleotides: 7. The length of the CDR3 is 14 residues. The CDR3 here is CAWRTGAWDYGYTF. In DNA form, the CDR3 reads TGTGCCTGGCGGACAGGGGCCTGGGACTATGGCTACACCTTC. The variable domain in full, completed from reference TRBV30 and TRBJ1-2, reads SQTIHQWPATLVQPVGSPLSLECTVEGTSNPNLYWYRQAAGRGLQLLFYSVGIGQISSEVPQNLSASRPQDRQFILSSKKLLLSDSGFYLCAWRTGAWDYGYTFGSGTRLTVV.